A selection of T cell receptor beta chains follows, all from one sample in a study of T cells in Graves' hyperthyroidism and ophthalmopathy. TCRdb re-called the multiplex PCR reads through MiXCR, storing one row per CDR3 protein. The data show roughly 700,000 distinct CDR3 sequences, roughly 17% seen once. Sequenced input: blood. Receptors were obtained from a man in his fifties or sixties with Graves' hyperthyroidism. CDR3s include the opening cysteine and the closing phenylalanine or tryptophan. The D gene is left open where the match is weak. Clone sizes are given selectively: once, few, many, or a class where the clone is expanded.

j_call | v_call | d_call | clone_size | cdr3_aa | cdr3_nt
TRBJ2-3 | TRBV7-2 | NA | many | CASSLGGGRRATDTQYF | TGTGCCAGCAGCTTAGGAGGGGGACGGAGAGCCACAGATACGCAGTATTTT
TRBJ2-7 | TRBV20-1 | TRBD1 | many | CSARRTGVYEQYF | TGCAGTGCTAGAAGGACAGGGGTCTACGAGCAGTACTTC
TRBJ2-7 | TRBV7-2 | TRBD2 | few | CASSLAPTSGRPNEQYF | TGTGCCAGCAGCTTAGCCCCGACTAGCGGGAGACCCAACGAGCAGTACTTC
TRBJ1-2 | TRBV20-1 | NA | NA | CSARVKVGYTF | TGCAGTGCTAGAGTCAAGGTTGGCTACACCTTC
TRBJ1-5 | TRBV19 | TRBD1 | once | CASGGQGEWRNQPQHF | TGTGCCAGCGGAGGACAGGGGGAATGGAGAAATCAGCCCCAGCATTTT
TRBJ2-1 | TRBV6-2/TRBV6-3 | NA | NA | CASTLSQGMAYNEQFF | TGTGCCAGCACCCTCAGCCAGGGGATGGCCTACAATGAGCAGTTCTTC
TRBJ2-7 | TRBV28 | NA | many | CASSGTEAYEQYF | TGTGCCAGCAGTGGGACGGAAGCCTACGAGCAGTACTTC
TRBJ2-3 | TRBV6-1 | TRBD2 | NA | CASKREGGVTDTQYF | TGTGCCAGCAAGCGGGAGGGTGGCGTCACAGATACGCAGTATTTT
TRBJ2-1 | TRBV24-1 | NA | many | CATSDLDSTSSQFF | TGTGCCACCAGTGACCTTGACAGCACCTCTTCGCAGTTCTTC
TRBJ1-1 | TRBV28 | NA | many | CASSPYDRTEAFF | TGTGCCAGCAGTCCCTACGACAGAACTGAAGCTTTCTTT
TRBJ2-1 | TRBV7-2 | TRBD2 | many | CASSSPRLAGVGNEQFF | TGTGCCAGCAGCTCCCCCCGCCTAGCGGGAGTCGGCAATGAGCAGTTCTTC
TRBJ2-7 | TRBV28 | TRBD2 | NA | CASKSGRFEQYF | TGTGCCAGCAAAAGCGGGAGGTTTGAGCAGTACTTC
TRBJ1-2 | TRBV2 | NA | many | CASRATPQYGYTF | TGTGCCAGCAGGGCCACCCCCCAATATGGCTACACCTTC
TRBJ2-7 | TRBV9 | TRBD2 | NA | CASSESGTGYEQYF | TGTGCCAGCAGCGAAAGCGGGACCGGTTACGAGCAGTACTTC
TRBJ1-1 | TRBV12-3/TRBV12-4 | TRBD1 | many | CASSFDRGEAFF | TGTGCCAGCAGTTTTGACAGGGGTGAAGCTTTCTTT
TRBJ1-4 | TRBV10-1 | TRBD1 | many | CASSESRGNEKLFF | TGCGCCAGCAGTGAGTCCAGGGGGAATGAAAAACTGTTTTTT
TRBJ2-7 | TRBV28 | NA | few | CASSLGGTSEQYF | TGTGCCAGCAGTTTAGGAGGGACGAGCGAGCAGTACTTC
TRBJ2-3 | TRBV30 | NA | NA | CAWSVGALGDTQYF | TGTGCCTGGAGTGTCGGCGCGCTGGGGGATACGCAGTATTTT
TRBJ2-1 | TRBV29-1 | NA | many | CSVDPIGPFLYVEQFF | TGCAGCGTTGACCCTATAGGACCTTTCCTTTATGTTGAGCAGTTCTTC
TRBJ2-1 | TRBV5-6 | TRBD1 | NA | CASSSDRPFSLSYNEQFF | TGTGCCAGCAGCTCGGACAGGCCTTTTTCCCTTTCCTACAATGAGCAGTTCTTC
TRBJ2-5 | TRBV7-6 | TRBD2 | NA | CASSLATQREYRTQYF | TGTGCCAGCAGCTTAGCCACTCAGCGGGAGTATCGGACCCAGTACTTC
TRBJ1-1 | TRBV3-1 | NA | few | CASSQVGTEAFF | TGTGCCAGCAGCCAAGTGGGGACTGAAGCTTTCTTT
TRBJ1-4 | TRBV6-1 | NA | few | CASSEGGNNEKLFF | TGTGCCAGCAGTGAGGGGGGAAACAATGAAAAACTGTTTTTT
TRBJ2-7 | TRBV20-1 | NA | few | CSARDLQRSGISYEQYF | TGCAGTGCTAGAGATCTTCAAAGGAGCGGCATCTCCTACGAGCAGTACTTC
TRBJ2-5 | TRBV2 | TRBD2 | many | CASTFPPGGGPRETQYF | TGTGCCAGCACCTTCCCCCCGGGGGGAGGGCCCCGAGAGACCCAGTACTTC
TRBJ2-2 | TRBV7-2 | NA | many | CASSRYPGHLNTGELFF | TGTGCCAGCAGCAGATATCCGGGACACCTTAACACCGGGGAGCTGTTTTTT
TRBJ1-5 | TRBV19 | TRBD1 | many | CASSIWQGGQPQHF | TGTGCCAGTAGTATATGGCAGGGGGGTCAGCCCCAGCATTTT
TRBJ2-3 | TRBV7-2 | NA | few | CASRRTTDTQYF | TGTGCCAGCAGAAGGACCACAGATACGCAGTATTTT
TRBJ2-5 | TRBV11-2 | NA | many | CASSSYVQETQYF | TGTGCCAGCAGCTCGTATGTACAAGAGACCCAGTACTTC
TRBJ2-1 | TRBV3-1 | TRBD1 | many | CASRRQSTRGRDEQFF | TGTGCCAGCCGTCGCCAGTCGACGAGGGGGCGTGATGAGCAGTTCTTC
TRBJ2-1 | TRBV28 | TRBD2 | many | CASSAAGGWSFEQFF | TGTGCCAGCAGCGCAGCGGGAGGCTGGAGTTTTGAGCAGTTCTTC
TRBJ2-3 | TRBV24-1 | NA | few | CATSPGSEADTQYF | TGTGCCACCAGTCCGGGGAGTGAGGCAGATACGCAGTATTTT
TRBJ2-1 | TRBV12-3/TRBV12-4 | TRBD1 | NA | CASFLSTGGMNEQFF | TGTGCCAGCTTTTTATCCACAGGGGGCATGAATGAGCAGTTCTTC
TRBJ2-1 | TRBV7-3 | NA | few | CASSPDRFSLDSDYNEQFF | TGTGCCAGCAGTCCCGACAGGTTCAGCCTCGATAGCGACTACAATGAGCAGTTCTTC
TRBJ2-7 | TRBV5-5 | TRBD2 | few | CASSHSGRLSDEQYF | TGTGCCAGCAGCCATAGCGGGAGGCTCTCCGACGAGCAGTACTTC
TRBJ2-1 | TRBV27 | TRBD2 | few | CASSPGAGVYNEQFF | TGTGCCAGCAGTCCCGGGGCGGGAGTATACAATGAGCAGTTCTTC
TRBJ2-7 | TRBV2 | TRBD1 | many | CASKDRGNTYEQYF | TGTGCCAGCAAGGACAGGGGTAATACCTACGAGCAGTACTTC
TRBJ2-1 | TRBV5-1 | TRBD1 | NA | CASNLMGQYNEQFF | TGCGCCAGCAACTTGATGGGACAGTACAATGAGCAGTTCTTC
TRBJ2-5 | TRBV7-2 | NA | NA | CASSLDTRQETQYF | TGTGCCAGCAGTTTAGACACCCGCCAAGAGACCCAGTACTTC
TRBJ2-7 | TRBV7-2 | NA | many | CASTTVGGHSSYEQYF | TGTGCCAGCACCACTGTCGGGGGTCACTCTTCCTACGAGCAGTACTTC
TRBJ2-1 | TRBV6-1 | NA | NA | CASSGVGGPVNEQFF | TGTGCCAGCAGTGGGGTGGGGGGGCCCGTGAATGAGCAGTTCTTC
TRBJ1-2 | TRBV2 | TRBD1 | few | CATESTGGFAPYGYTF | TGTGCCACCGAATCGACAGGGGGCTTCGCCCCCTATGGCTACACCTTC
TRBJ1-1 | TRBV7-9 | NA | NA | CASSLDEGLGAFF | TGTGCCAGCAGCTTAGATGAAGGGTTGGGAGCTTTCTTT
TRBJ2-5 | TRBV3-1 | TRBD1 | many | CASSLAQGEVTQYF | TGTGCCAGCAGCCTGGCACAGGGGGAAGTGACCCAGTACTTC
TRBJ2-7 | TRBV6-1 | TRBD1 | many | CASSYLRGTYEQYF | TGTGCCAGCAGTTATCTCAGGGGGACCTACGAGCAGTACTTC
TRBJ2-7 | TRBV7-2 | TRBD1 | many | CASSSPGQGSSYEQYF | TGTGCCAGCAGCTCTCCGGGACAGGGGAGCTCCTACGAGCAGTACTTC
TRBJ2-1 | TRBV30 | NA | NA | CAWSPSAVQGLTYNEQFF | TGTGCCTGGAGCCCGTCAGCGGTACAGGGTCTAACCTACAATGAGCAGTTCTTC
TRBJ1-2 | TRBV19 | NA | many | CASSTTDSYGYTF | TGTGCCAGTTCAACGACAGACAGCTATGGCTACACCTTC
TRBJ2-7 | TRBV25-1 | TRBD1 | many | CASSRGQGGEQYF | TGTGCCAGCAGTAGAGGACAGGGGGGCGAGCAGTACTTC
TRBJ1-1 | TRBV28 | NA | NA | CASSLLPGQGGRGAEAFF | TGTGCCAGCAGCCTCCTACCGGGACAAGGTGGTCGGGGGGCTGAAGCTTTCTTT
TRBJ2-7 | TRBV15 | TRBD2 | NA | CATSEGLAPSYEQYF | TGTGCCACCAGCGAAGGACTAGCGCCTTCCTACGAGCAGTACTTC
TRBJ2-1 | TRBV15 | TRBD2 | many | CATSRGLAGGYNEQFF | TGTGCCACCAGCAGAGGATTAGCGGGAGGATACAATGAGCAGTTCTTC
TRBJ2-3 | TRBV7-2 | NA | many | CASSLGLSSDTQYF | TGTGCCAGCAGCTTAGGGCTTTCCTCAGATACGCAGTATTTT
TRBJ2-1 | TRBV9 | NA | many | CASSQDLTRSAEQFF | TGTGCCAGCAGCCAAGACCTTACAAGGTCGGCAGAGCAGTTCTTC
TRBJ2-7 | TRBV27 | TRBD2 | few | CASSPGPSGASYEQYF | TGTGCCAGCAGTCCCGGGCCTAGCGGAGCCTCCTACGAGCAGTACTTC
TRBJ1-6 | TRBV28 | NA | NA | CASSPPAEDSPLHF | TGTGCCAGCAGTCCCCCGGCTGAGGATTCACCCCTCCACTTT
TRBJ2-7 | TRBV6-2/TRBV6-3 | NA | many | CASMLTAFYEQYF | TGTGCCAGCATGCTGACAGCTTTCTACGAGCAGTACTTC